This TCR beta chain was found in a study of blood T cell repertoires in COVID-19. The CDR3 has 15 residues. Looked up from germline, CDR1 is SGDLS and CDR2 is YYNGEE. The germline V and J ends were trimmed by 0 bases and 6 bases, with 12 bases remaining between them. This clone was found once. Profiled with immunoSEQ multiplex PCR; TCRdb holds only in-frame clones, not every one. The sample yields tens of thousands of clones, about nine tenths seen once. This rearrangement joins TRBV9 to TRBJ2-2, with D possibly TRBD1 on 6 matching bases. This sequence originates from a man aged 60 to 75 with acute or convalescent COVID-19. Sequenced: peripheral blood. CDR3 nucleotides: TGTGCCAGCAGCGTAGATGGTCAGGGGCCCGGGGAGCTGTTTTTT. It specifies CASSVDGQGPGELFF.